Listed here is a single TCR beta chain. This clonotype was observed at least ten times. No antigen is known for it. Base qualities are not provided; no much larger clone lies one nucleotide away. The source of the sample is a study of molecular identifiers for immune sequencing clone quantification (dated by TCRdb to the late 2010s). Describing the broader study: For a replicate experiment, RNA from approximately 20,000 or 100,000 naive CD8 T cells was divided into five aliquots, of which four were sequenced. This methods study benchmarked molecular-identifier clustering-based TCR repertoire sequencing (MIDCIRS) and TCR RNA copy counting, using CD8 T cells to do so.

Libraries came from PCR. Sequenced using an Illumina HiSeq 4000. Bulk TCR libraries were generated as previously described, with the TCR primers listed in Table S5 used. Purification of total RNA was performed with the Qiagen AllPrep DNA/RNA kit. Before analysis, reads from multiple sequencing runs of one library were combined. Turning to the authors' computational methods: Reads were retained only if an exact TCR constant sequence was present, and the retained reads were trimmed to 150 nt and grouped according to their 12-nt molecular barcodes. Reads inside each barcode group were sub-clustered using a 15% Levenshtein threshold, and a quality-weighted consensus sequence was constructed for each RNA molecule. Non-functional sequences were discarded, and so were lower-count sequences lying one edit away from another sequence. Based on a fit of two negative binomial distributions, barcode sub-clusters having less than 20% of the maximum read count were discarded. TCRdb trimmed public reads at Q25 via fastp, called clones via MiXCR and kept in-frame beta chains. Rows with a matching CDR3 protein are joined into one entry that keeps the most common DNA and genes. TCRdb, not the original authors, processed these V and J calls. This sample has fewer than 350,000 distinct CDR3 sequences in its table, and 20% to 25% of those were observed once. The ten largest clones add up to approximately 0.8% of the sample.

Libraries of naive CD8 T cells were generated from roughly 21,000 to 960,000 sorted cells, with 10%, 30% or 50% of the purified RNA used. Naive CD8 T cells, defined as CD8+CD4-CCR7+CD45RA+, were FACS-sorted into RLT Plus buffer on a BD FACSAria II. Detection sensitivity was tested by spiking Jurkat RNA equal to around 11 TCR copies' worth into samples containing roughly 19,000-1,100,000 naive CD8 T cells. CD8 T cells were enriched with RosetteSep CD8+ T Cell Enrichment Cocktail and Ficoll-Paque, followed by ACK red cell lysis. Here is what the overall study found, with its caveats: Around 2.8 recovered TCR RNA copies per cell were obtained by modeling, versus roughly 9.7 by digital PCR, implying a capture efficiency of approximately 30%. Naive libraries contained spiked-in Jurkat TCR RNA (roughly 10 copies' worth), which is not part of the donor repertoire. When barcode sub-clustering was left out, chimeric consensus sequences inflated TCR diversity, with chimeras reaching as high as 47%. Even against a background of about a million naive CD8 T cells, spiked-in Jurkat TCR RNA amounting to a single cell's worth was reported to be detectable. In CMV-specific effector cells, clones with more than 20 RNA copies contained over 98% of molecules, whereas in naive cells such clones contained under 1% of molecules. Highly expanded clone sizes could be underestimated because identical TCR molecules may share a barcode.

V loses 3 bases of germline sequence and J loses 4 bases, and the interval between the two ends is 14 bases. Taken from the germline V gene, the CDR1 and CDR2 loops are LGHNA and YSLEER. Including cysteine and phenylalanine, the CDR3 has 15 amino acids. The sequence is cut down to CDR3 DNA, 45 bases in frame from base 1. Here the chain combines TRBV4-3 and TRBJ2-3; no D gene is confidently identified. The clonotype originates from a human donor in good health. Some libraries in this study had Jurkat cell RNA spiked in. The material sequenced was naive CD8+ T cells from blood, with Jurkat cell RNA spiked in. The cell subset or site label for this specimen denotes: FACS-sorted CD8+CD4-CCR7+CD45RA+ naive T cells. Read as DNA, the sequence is TGCGCCAGCAGCCAGGACCCTCAGACGGCAGATACGCAGTATTTT. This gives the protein CASSQDPQTADTQYF.